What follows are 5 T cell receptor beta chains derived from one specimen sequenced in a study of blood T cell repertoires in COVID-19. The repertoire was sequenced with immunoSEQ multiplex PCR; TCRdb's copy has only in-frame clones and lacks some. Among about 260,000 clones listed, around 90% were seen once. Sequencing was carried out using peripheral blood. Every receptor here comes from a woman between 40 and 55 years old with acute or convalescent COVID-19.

CDR3 residues: CASQGREDYGYTF. In DNA, the CDR3 is TGCGCCAGCCAGGGCAGGGAGGACTATGGCTACACCTTC. This sequence joins TRBV10-2 and TRBJ1-2; the D gene is possibly TRBD1 (5 bases). Per the germline V gene, CDR1 is WSHSY and CDR2 is SAAADI. Trimming removed 8 bases from V and 3 bases from J, with 13 bases in between. The CDR3 contains 13 residues.

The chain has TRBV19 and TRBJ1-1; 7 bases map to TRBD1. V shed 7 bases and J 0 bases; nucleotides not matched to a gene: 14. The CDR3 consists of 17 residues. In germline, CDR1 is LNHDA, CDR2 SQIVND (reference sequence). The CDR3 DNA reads TGTGCCAGTACCAAGGGACAGAGAGGTGCCATGAACACTGAAGCTTTCTTT. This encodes CASTKGQRGAMNTEAFF.

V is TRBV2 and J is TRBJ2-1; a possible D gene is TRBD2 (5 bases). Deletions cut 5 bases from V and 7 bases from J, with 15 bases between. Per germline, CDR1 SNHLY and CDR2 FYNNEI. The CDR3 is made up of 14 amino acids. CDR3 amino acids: CASSRPPRGNEQFF. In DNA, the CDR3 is TGTGCCAGCAGTCGACCCCCGCGAGGGAATGAGCAGTTCTTC.

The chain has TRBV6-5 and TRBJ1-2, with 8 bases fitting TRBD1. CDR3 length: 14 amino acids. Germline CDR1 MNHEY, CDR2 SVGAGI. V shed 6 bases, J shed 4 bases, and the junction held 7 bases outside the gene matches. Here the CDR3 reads CASSQGQGGYGYTF. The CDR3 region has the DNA TGTGCCAGCAGCCAAGGACAGGGAGGCTATGGCTACACCTTC.

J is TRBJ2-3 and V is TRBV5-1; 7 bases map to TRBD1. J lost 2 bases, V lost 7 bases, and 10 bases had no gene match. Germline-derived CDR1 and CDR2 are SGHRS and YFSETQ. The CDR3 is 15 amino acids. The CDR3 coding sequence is TGCGCCAGCTCTAATGAGGGGGCCTCCACAGATACGCAGTATTTT. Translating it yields CASSNEGASTDTQYF.